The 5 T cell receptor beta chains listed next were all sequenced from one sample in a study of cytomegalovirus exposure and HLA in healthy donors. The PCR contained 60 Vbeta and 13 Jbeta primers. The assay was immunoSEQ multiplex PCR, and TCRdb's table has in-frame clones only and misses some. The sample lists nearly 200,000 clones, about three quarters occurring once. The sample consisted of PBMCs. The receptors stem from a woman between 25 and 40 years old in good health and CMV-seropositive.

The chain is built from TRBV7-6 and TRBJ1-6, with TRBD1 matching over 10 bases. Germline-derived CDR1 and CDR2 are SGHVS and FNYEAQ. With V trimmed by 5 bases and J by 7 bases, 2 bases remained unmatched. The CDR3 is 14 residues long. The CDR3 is CASSPGQGNSPLHF. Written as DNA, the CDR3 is TGTGCCAGCAGCCCGGGACAGGGGAATTCACCCCTCCACTTT.

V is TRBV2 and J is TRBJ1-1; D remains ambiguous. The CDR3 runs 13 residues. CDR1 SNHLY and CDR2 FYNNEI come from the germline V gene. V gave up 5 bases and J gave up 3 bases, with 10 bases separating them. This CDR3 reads CASSWSRDTEAFF. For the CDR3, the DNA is TGTGCCAGCAGTTGGTCGAGGGACACTGAAGCTTTCTTT.

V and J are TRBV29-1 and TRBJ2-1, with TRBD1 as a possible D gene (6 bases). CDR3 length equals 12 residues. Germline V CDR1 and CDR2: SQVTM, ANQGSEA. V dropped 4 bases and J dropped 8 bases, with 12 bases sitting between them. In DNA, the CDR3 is TGCAGCGTTGCTAATGGGGGCCATGAGCAGTTCTTC. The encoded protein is CSVANGGHEQFF.

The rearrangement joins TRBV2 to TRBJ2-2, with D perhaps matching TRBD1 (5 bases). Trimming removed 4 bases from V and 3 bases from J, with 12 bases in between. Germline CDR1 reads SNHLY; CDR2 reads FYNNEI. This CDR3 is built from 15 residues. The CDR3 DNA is TGTGCCAGCAGTGCTAGGGAAGGGGACACCGGGGAGCTGTTTTTT. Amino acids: CASSAREGDTGELFF.

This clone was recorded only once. CDR3 amino acids: CSALYNEQFF. DNA of the CDR3: TGCAGCGCCCTTTACAATGAGCAGTTCTTC. This chain joins TRBV29-1 and TRBJ2-1; D is unclear. There are 10 residues in the CDR3. Germline CDR1 reads SQVTM; CDR2 reads ANQGSEA. Trimming removed 7 bases from V and 4 bases from J, with 5 bases in between.